The 31 T cell receptor beta chains below were found in one sample sequenced in a study of T cell clonotyping in hematopoietic cell transplantation. The protocol was immunoSEQ multiplex PCR, while the TCRdb copy is restricted to in-frame clones and leaves out a portion. In the table there are 46,000 or so clones, 85% to 90% of which are singletons. The time point denotes: recipient sample about 28 days before transplant, after cytoreduction. The sequencing used peripheral blood mononuclear cells, collected before stem cell transplant. These receptors were taken from a man between 60 and 70 years old with biphenotypic leukemia. Some clones in this sample may be carry-over from other donors' samples.

This clone was counted once. CDR3 nucleotide sequence: TGCGCCAGCCATGTAGAAAGTAGCAATCAGCCCCAGCATTTT. Its protein product is CASHVESSNQPQHF. This rearrangement joins TRBV23-1 to TRBJ1-5; unclear D gene. TRBV23-1 is an ORF, with its function uncertain. This CDR3 has 14 residues. V dropped 8 bases and J dropped 0 bases, with 11 bases sitting between them.

The V gene is TRBV30, the J gene TRBJ2-3, with D unclear. There are 11 residues in the CDR3. Trimming cost V 0 bases and J 7 bases, with 5 bases left between them. In germline, CDR1 is GTSNPN, CDR2 SVGIG (reference sequence). For the CDR3, the DNA is TGTGCCTGGAGTGTACAGAATACGCAGTATTTT. Protein sequence: CAWSVQNTQYF.

The chain combines TRBV7-8 with TRBJ2-1; 7 nucleotides agree with TRBD1. This CDR3 has 14 residues. The V and J ends lost 0 bases and 8 bases, in that order; junction bases with no gene match: 4. Germline V gives CDR1 SGHVS, CDR2 FQNEAQ. Written as DNA, the CDR3 is TGTGCCAGCAGCTTAGCCCTCCAGGGGGATGAGCAGTTCTTC. This encodes CASSLALQGDEQFF.

This clone was observed a single time. The J gene is TRBJ2-7, the V gene TRBV5-1; no clear D. The CDR3 length is 12 residues. The germline V gene encodes CDR1 SGHRS and CDR2 YFSETQ. V lost 1 base to trimming and J lost 3 bases, with 5 bases between them. This CDR3 is CASSLIGYEQYF. CDR3 in DNA: TGCGCCAGCAGCTTGATTGGCTACGAGCAGTACTTC.

This sequence joins TRBV7-3 and TRBJ2-7; maybe TRBD2 (6 bases). This CDR3 spans 15 amino acids. V lost 3 bases, J lost 0 bases, and 12 bases lay in between. Germline CDR1 SGHTA, CDR2 FQGTGA. CDR3 in amino acids: CASSLGGPSSYEQYF. The CDR3 DNA reads as TGTGCCAGCAGCTTGGGGGGACCGAGCTCCTACGAGCAGTACTTC. Full variable domain (outside the CDR3, taken from reference TRBV7-3 and TRBJ2-7): GAGVSQTPSNKVTEKGKYVELRCDPISGHTALYWYRQSLGQGPEFLIYFQGTGAADDSGLPNDRFFAVRPEGSVSTLKIQRTERGDSAVYLCASSLGGPSSYEQYFGPGTRLTVT.

The rearrangement joins TRBV5-6 to TRBJ1-2; maybe TRBD1 (5 bases). The CDR3 spans 16 residues. The V and J ends lost 1 base and 0 bases respectively, with 13 bases between them. CDR1 is SGHDT and CDR2 is YYEEEE in the germline V gene. In nucleotides, the CDR3 is TGTGCCAGCAGCTTGTGGCTGGGGGACCCTAACTATGGCTACACCTTC. This translates into CASSLWLGDPNYGYTF.

This clone showed up just a few times. This rearrangement joins TRBV30 to TRBJ2-7; D gene uncertain. This CDR3 is built from 12 residues. The V gene's germline CDR1 is GTSNPN and CDR2 SVGIG (reference sequence). V was trimmed by 5 bases and J by 1 base, leaving 9 bases between them. The DNA for the CDR3 is TGTGCCTGGGGTAGATGGTCCTACGAGCAGTACTTC. Its protein is CAWGRWSYEQYF.

V usage is TRBV4-1 and J usage is TRBJ1-5; D not resolved. Germline V gene lookup returns CDR1 MGHRA and CDR2 YSYEKL. The CDR3 sequence is 16 residues long. V was cut by 0 bases and J by 8 bases, with 17 bases left in between. CDR3 protein: CASSQDFGRGWKPQHF. CDR3 nucleotide sequence: TGCGCCAGCAGCCAAGATTTTGGGAGAGGTTGGAAGCCCCAGCATTTT.

The genes are TRBV5-1 and TRBJ1-1, with D maybe TRBD1 (5 bases). The CDR3 runs to 14 residues. The germline V and J ends were trimmed by 5 bases and 1 base, with 12 bases remaining between them. Germline V CDR1 and CDR2: SGHRS, YFSETQ. The CDR3 here is CASRGLAENTEAFF. The DNA of the CDR3 is TGCGCCAGCAGGGGACTGGCGGAGAACACTGAAGCTTTCTTT.

This clone was picked up one time. The genes are TRBV30 and TRBJ2-1, with 11 bases that match TRBD1. This CDR3 has 14 residues. From germline, CDR1 is GTSNPN and CDR2 SVGIG (reference sequence). V lost 2 bases to trimming and J lost 9 bases; unmatched junction nucleotides: 6. The CDR3 is CAWSWGQGVSEQFF. The CDR3 DNA reads TGTGCCTGGAGTTGGGGACAGGGGGTTAGTGAGCAGTTCTTC.

This chain connects TRBV7-2 to TRBJ2-5; 9 nucleotides line up with TRBD2. Germline trimming cut 3 bases from V and 4 bases from J; bases unmatched to any gene: 9. Germline CDR1 reads SGHTA; CDR2 reads FQGNSA. There are 16 residues in the CDR3. Here the CDR3 reads CASSFGPISGGETQYF. The CDR3 DNA reads as TGTGCCAGCAGCTTTGGTCCGATTAGCGGGGGAGAGACCCAGTACTTC.

The chain joins TRBV28 to TRBJ1-2; the match to TRBD1 covers 9 bases. This CDR3 is built from 14 residues. V was clipped by 4 bases and J by 6 bases; unmatched bases: 6. Per the germline V gene, CDR1 is MDHEN and CDR2 is SYDVKM. CDR3 loop: CASSSGQGIHGYTF. The CDR3 DNA reads TGTGCCAGCAGTTCGGGACAGGGAATCCATGGCTACACCTTC.

The chain employs TRBV14 and TRBJ2-3, with 9 bases fitting TRBD2. V gave up 4 bases and J gave up 1 base; unmatched junction bases: 3. Germline V CDR1 and CDR2: SGHDN, FVKESK. The CDR3 is 15 amino acids. As DNA, the CDR3 is TGTGCCAGCAGCCGTCGACTAGCGGGCACAGATACGCAGTATTTT. Translated: CASSRRLAGTDTQYF.

V gene TRBV28 combines with J gene TRBJ2-7, with unresolved D. The V and J ends lost 5 bases and 0 bases respectively, with 17 bases between them. The CDR3 spans 16 residues. CDR1 is MDHEN and CDR2 is SYDVKM in the germline V gene. In DNA form, the CDR3 reads TGTGCCAGCAGTCCCCGCAAGGGCTCCTACTCCTACGAGCAGTACTTC. Encoded protein: CASSPRKGSYSYEQYF. The entire variable domain, with the rest obtained from reference TRBV28 and TRBJ2-7, is as follows: DVKVTQSSRYLVKRTGEKVFLECVQDMDHENMFWYRQDPGLGLRLIYFSYDVKMKEKGDIPEGYSVSREKKERFSLILESASTNQTSMYLCASSPRKGSYSYEQYFGPGTRLTVT.

The chain combines TRBV7-2 with TRBJ1-2, with D perhaps matching TRBD1 (5 bases). V was shortened by 8 bases and J by 3 bases, with 16 bases between the two germline ends. The CDR3 has 14 amino acids. CDR1 is SGHTA, CDR2 FQGNSA, per germline. CDR3 sequence reads: CASLRGTGDYGYTF. As DNA, the CDR3 is TGTGCCAGCCTCCGGGGGACGGGGGACTATGGCTACACCTTC.

The V and J genes are TRBV5-6 and TRBJ2-1; no firm D call. The CDR3 extends over 12 amino acids. Trimming pared 0 bases from V and 12 bases from J, leaving 10 bases between. Germline V gene data show CDR1 as SGHDT and CDR2 as YYEEEE. CDR3 in amino acids: CASSLGLVRQFF. In DNA, the CDR3 is TGTGCCAGCAGCTTGGGTCTAGTACGGCAGTTCTTC.

The chain employs TRBV10-3 and TRBJ2-2; 11 bases agree with TRBD1. CDR1 and CDR2 from the germline V gene are ENHRY and SYGVKD. V dropped 10 bases and J dropped 6; count of bases not matched to a gene: 7. This CDR3 contains 14 residues. DNA for the CDR3: TGTGCCACCGAGGGACAGGGGGTTTCCGGGGAGCTGTTTTTT. Translating it yields CATEGQGVSGELFF.

The chain recombines TRBV10-3 with TRBJ2-5, with D tentatively TRBD1 (6 bases). Germline V gene lookup returns CDR1 ENHRY and CDR2 SYGVKD. V was trimmed by 0 bases and J by 4 bases, leaving 12 bases between them. This CDR3 region has 15 residues. The CDR3 sequence is CAISESPGVRETQYF. In nucleotides, the CDR3 is TGTGCCATCAGTGAGTCACCAGGGGTCCGAGAGACCCAGTACTTC.

The J gene is TRBJ2-2, the V gene TRBV27; 8 bases are shared with TRBD2. J gave up 5 bases and V 6 bases, and 2 bases lay outside the gene matches. This CDR3 is 13 amino acids long. Germline assignment: CDR1 MNHEY and CDR2 SMNVEV (reference sequence). CDR3 residues: CASRERETGELFF. The CDR3 DNA is TGTGCCAGCAGAGAGCGGGAGACCGGGGAGCTGTTTTTT.

The chain joins TRBV5-1 to TRBJ1-5; 8 bases line up with TRBD1. The CDR3 runs 13 residues. Germline CDR1 reads SGHRS; CDR2 reads YFSETQ. J lost 7 bases, V lost 4 bases, and 4 bases had no gene match. Here the CDR3 reads CASSGTGGQPQHF. The CDR3 DNA follows: TGCGCCAGCAGCGGGACAGGCGGGCAGCCCCAGCATTTT.

J is TRBJ2-7 and V is TRBV11-2, with 8 bases lining up with TRBD2. V gave up 5 bases and J gave up 3 bases; unmatched junction bases: 6. Germline CDR1 is SGHAT and CDR2 is FQNNGV. The CDR3 has 14 amino acids. Here the CDR3 reads CASSPSGLIYEQYF. The CDR3 DNA sequence: TGTGCCAGCAGCCCTAGCGGGCTGATCTACGAGCAGTACTTC.

The chain links TRBV5-1 to TRBJ2-7; 7 nucleotides line up with TRBD2. V was clipped by 5 bases and J by 3 bases; unmatched bases: 8. CDR1 and CDR2 (germline): SGHRS, YFSETQ. The CDR3 has 14 amino acids. The CDR3 sequence: CASRTGTTIYEQYF. As DNA, the CDR3 is TGCGCCAGCAGAACCGGGACTACCATCTACGAGCAGTACTTC. Full variable domain (rest looked up from reference TRBV5-1 and TRBJ2-7): KAGVTQTPRYLIKTRGQQVTLSCSPISGHRSVSWYQQTPGQGLQFLFEYFSETQRNKGNFPGRFSGRQFSNSRSEMNVSTLELGDSALYLCASRTGTTIYEQYFGPGTRLTVT.

The chain has TRBV7-2 and TRBJ2-7, with a possible D match to TRBD2 (6 bases). This CDR3 has 15 residues. Per germline, CDR1 SGHTA and CDR2 FQGNSA. V lost 1 base and J lost 7, with 17 bases in between. This CDR3 reads CASSLDARGGGEQYF. As DNA, the CDR3 is TGTGCCAGCAGCTTAGATGCGAGGGGAGGCGGGGAGCAGTACTTC.

The V gene is TRBV10-1, the J gene TRBJ1-1, with 7 bases fitting TRBD1. Germline V gene lookup returns CDR1 WNHNN and CDR2 SYGVQD (reference sequence). J lost 2 bases, V lost 2 bases, and 5 bases had no gene match. CDR3 length: 15 amino acids. CDR3 residues: CASSEGDSGNTEAFF. The CDR3 DNA reads TGCGCCAGCAGTGAGGGGGACAGCGGTAACACTGAAGCTTTCTTT.

The V and J genes are TRBV5-6 and TRBJ1-2, with D tentatively TRBD1 (6 bases). Trimming pared 1 base from V and 5 bases from J, leaving 15 bases between. The CDR3 has 15 residues. The germline V gene has CDR1 SGHDT and CDR2 YYEEEE. The CDR3, as DNA: TGTGCCAGCAGCTTGAGGGGGGCTGTCTCGTATGGCTACACCTTC. This translates into CASSLRGAVSYGYTF.

V gene TRBV6-5 combines with J gene TRBJ1-1; 9 positions match TRBD1. CDR1 is MNHEY, CDR2 SVGAGI, per germline. With V trimmed by 4 bases and J by 7 bases, 13 bases remained unmatched. This CDR3 has 16 amino acids. CDR3 coding DNA: TGTGCCAGCAGTTTTCTCTTAGGGACAGGGTTGGGTGAAGCTTTCTTT. Translating gives CASSFLLGTGLGEAFF.

The chain combines TRBV28 with TRBJ2-2, with 7 nucleotides matching TRBD1. This CDR3 contains 16 residues. CDR1 and CDR2 from the germline V gene are MDHEN and SYDVKM. The V segment lost 5 bases and the J segment 6 bases; nucleotides outside the gene matches: 12. The chain's CDR3 is CASSPLGDREAGELFF. In DNA, the CDR3 is TGTGCCAGCAGTCCCCTTGGTGACAGGGAAGCCGGGGAGCTGTTTTTT.

This clone was detected only a few times. The chain joins TRBV6-1 to TRBJ2-6; no definite D call. Germline lookup yields CDR1 MNHNS and CDR2 SASEGT. The CDR3 consists of 16 residues. V gave up 3 bases and J gave up 0 bases, with 9 bases separating them. The CDR3 coding sequence is TGTGCCAGCAGTGACCCCATGGGCTCTGGGGCCAACGTCCTGACTTTC. Protein product: CASSDPMGSGANVLTF.

V is TRBV7-3 and J is TRBJ1-2; TRBD1 matches 8 bases. The CDR3 has 13 amino acids. With V trimmed by 2 bases and J by 8 bases, 4 bases remained unmatched. The germline V gene has CDR1 SGHTA and CDR2 FQGTGA. The CDR3 region has the DNA TGTGCCAGCAGCTTAGGCAGGGGGCAAGGCTACACCTTC. Its protein product is CASSLGRGQGYTF.

This chain uses TRBV19 with TRBJ2-2; tentatively, D is TRBD2 (5 bases). CDR1 LNHDA and CDR2 SQIVND come from the germline V gene (reference sequence). Trimming stripped 7 bases from V and 1 base from J, with 13 bases between. This CDR3 contains 15 residues. The CDR3 DNA reads as TGTGCCAGTAAGGGTGCGGGCGAGAACACCGGGGAGCTGTTTTTT. It yields the protein CASKGAGENTGELFF.

The chain has TRBV19 and TRBJ2-1, with TRBD2 identical over 14 bases. After removal of 8 bases from V and 8 bases from J, the junction contained 8 bases not matched to a gene. The CDR3 runs 15 residues. Germline loops: CDR1 LNHDA, CDR2 SQIVND (reference sequence). The CDR3, as DNA: TGTGCCAGTTCCCTCGGGACTAGCGGGGGCTATGAGCAGTTCTTC. Its translation is CASSLGTSGGYEQFF.